Below, 11 T cell receptor beta chains from the same sample are listed, as sequenced in a study of control samples from healthy donors and cancer patients. The method was immunoSEQ multiplex PCR; TCRdb's version includes in-frame clones alone and lacks a portion of them. The profile shows 65,000 to 85,000 clones, about 87% of them singletons. Sequenced sample: PBMCs. These receptor sequences come from a woman between 45 and 65 years old with head and neck cancer.

To note about this clone: At one boundary the junction diverges from the germline segment, which might be a read error. This sequence joins TRBV10-1 and TRBJ1-2; the D gene is possibly TRBD1 (6 bases). The CDR3 contains 14 residues. The germline gives CDR1 WNHNN, CDR2 SYGVQD (reference sequence). CDR3 residues: CASSASPGGDGHTF. The CDR3 bases are TGCGCCAGCAGCGCAAGTCCGGGGGGCGATGGCCACACCTTC.

Here the CDR3 reads CASSLATGNTIYF. CDR3 DNA: TGTGCCAGCAGCTTAGCGACTGGAAACACCATATATTTT. The chain is built from TRBV7-2 and TRBJ1-3; the D is unclear. Trimming removed 0 bases at V and 2 bases at J, with 2 bases between. CDR3 length: 13 amino acids. Looked up from germline, CDR1 is SGHTA and CDR2 is FQGNSA.

The chain couples TRBV11-2 to TRBJ1-5; TRBD1 matches at 7 bases. V lost 5 bases to trimming and J lost 1 base; unmatched junction nucleotides: 2. Germline values: CDR1 SGHAT, CDR2 FQNNGV. The CDR3 is made up of 14 amino acids. CDR3 DNA: TGTGCCAGCAGCCTGACAGGGAGCAATCAGCCCCAGCATTTT. This sequence encodes CASSLTGSNQPQHF.

V gene TRBV28 combines with J gene TRBJ1-5; 8 bases match TRBD1. This CDR3 has 14 amino acids. Trimming at V came to 6 bases and at J to 4 bases, leaving 5 bases not matched to a gene. Germline CDR1 MDHEN, CDR2 SYDVKM. The chain's CDR3 is CASRLGQGNQPQHF. For the CDR3, the DNA is TGTGCCAGCAGACTCGGACAGGGTAATCAGCCCCAGCATTTT.

This rearrangement joins TRBV14 to TRBJ1-1; unclear D gene. CDR3 size: 15 residues. The germline CDR1 and CDR2 sequences are SGHDN and FVKESK. V lost 1 base, J lost 4 bases, and 13 bases lay in between. CDR3 nucleotide sequence: TGTGCCAGCAGCCAAGGTTCCGGATGGGGCACTGAAGCTTTCTTT. It codes for CASSQGSGWGTEAFF.

The chain is built from TRBV3-1 (or the pseudogene TRBV3-2) and TRBJ2-7; the match to TRBD2 covers 9 bases. CDR1 and CDR2 from the germline V gene are LGHDT and YNNKEL (reference sequence). This CDR3 is built from 15 residues. V shed 1 base and J 4 bases; nucleotides not matched to a gene: 5. The CDR3 region is CASSQGSAGGYEQYF. DNA of the CDR3: TGTGCCAGCAGCCAAGGATCAGCGGGGGGTTACGAGCAGTACTTC.

The J gene is TRBJ2-2, the V gene TRBV30; D gene uncertain. Between the trimmed V and J ends, which lost 0 bases and 7 bases, there was a span of 6 bases. The CDR3 is 12 amino acids. CDR1 is GTSNPN, CDR2 SVGIG, per germline (reference sequence). The CDR3 region has the DNA TGTGCCTGGAGTGTAGGGAACGGGGAGCTGTTTTTT. As protein: CAWSVGNGELFF. Looking up the rest from reference TRBV30 and TRBJ2-2 gives the full variable domain: SQTIHQWPATLVQPVGSPLSLECTVEGTSNPNLYWYRQAAGRGLQLLFYSVGIGQISSEVPQNLSASRPQDRQFILSSKKLLLSDSGFYLCAWSVGNGELFFGEGSRLTVL.

The chain combines TRBV5-1 with TRBJ1-1, with no clear D. The CDR3 has 14 residues. Germline CDR1 SGHRS, CDR2 YFSETQ. V was trimmed by 0 bases and J by 4 bases, leaving 10 bases between them. The CDR3 coding sequence is TGCGCCAGCAGCTTGGGGGCCGTGGCCACTGAAGCTTTCTTT. Translation gives CASSLGAVATEAFF.

The CDR3 DNA follows: TGCGCCAGCAGCTACGGGGGCACGGGAAACACCATATATTTT. It specifies CASSYGGTGNTIYF. The V call is TRBV5-1, the J call TRBJ1-3; D may be TRBD1 (6 bases). V lost 3 bases to trimming and J lost 4 bases, with 11 bases between them. Germline loops: CDR1 SGHRS, CDR2 YFSETQ. The CDR3 contains 14 residues.

This chain uses TRBV6-2 or TRBV6-3 with TRBJ2-2, with D unresolved. This CDR3 is built from 14 residues. Germline CDR1 is MNHEY and CDR2 is SVGEGT. V was clipped by 6 bases and J by 6 bases, with 14 bases between them. CDR3 region: CASSNSVPAGELFF. The DNA of the CDR3 is TGTGCCAGCAGCAACTCCGTCCCGGCCGGGGAGCTGTTTTTT.

In DNA form, the CDR3 reads TGTGCCAGTAGTTACGGAACAGGGAACTATGGCTACACCTTC. Translating it yields CASSYGTGNYGYTF. J is TRBJ1-2 and V is TRBV19; maybe TRBD1 (6 bases). The CDR3 sequence is 14 residues long. The germline V gene encodes CDR1 LNHDA and CDR2 SQIVND (reference sequence). With 5 bases removed from V and 2 bases from J, the gap between germline ends came to 12 bases.